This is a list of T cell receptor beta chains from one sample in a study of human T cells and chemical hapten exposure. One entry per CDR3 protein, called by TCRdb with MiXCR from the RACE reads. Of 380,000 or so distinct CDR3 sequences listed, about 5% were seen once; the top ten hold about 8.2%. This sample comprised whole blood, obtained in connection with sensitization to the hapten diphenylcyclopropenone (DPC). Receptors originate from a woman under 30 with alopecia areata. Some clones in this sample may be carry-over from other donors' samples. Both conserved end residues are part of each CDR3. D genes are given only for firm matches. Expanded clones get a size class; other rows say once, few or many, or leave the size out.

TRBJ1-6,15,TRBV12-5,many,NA,TGTGCTAGTGCCGAAGGTGACTTCTATAATTCACCCCTCCACTTT,CASAEGDFYNSPLHF
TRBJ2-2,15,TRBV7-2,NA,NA,TGTGCCAGCAGCTTAAATCAGGGAGAAACCGGGGAGCTGTTTTTT,CASSLNQGETGELFF
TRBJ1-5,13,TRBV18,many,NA,TGTGCCAGCTCACCAGGCCAGAATCAGCCCCAGCATTTT,CASSPGQNQPQHF
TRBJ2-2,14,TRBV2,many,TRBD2,TGTGCCAGCACCAGCGGGGCGAACACCGGGGAGCTGTTTTTT,CASTSGANTGELFF
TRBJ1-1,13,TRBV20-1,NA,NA,TGCAGTGCTGGCGGGGGGGCTAACACTGAAGCTTTCTTT,CSAGGGANTEAFF
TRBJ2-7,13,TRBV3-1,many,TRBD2,TGTGCCAGCAGCTCCGGACTAGACTACGAGCAGTACTTC,CASSSGLDYEQYF
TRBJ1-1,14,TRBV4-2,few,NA,TGTGCCAGCAGCCAAGAGAGGAGCAACACTGAAGCTTTCTTT,CASSQERSNTEAFF
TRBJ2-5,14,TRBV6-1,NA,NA,TGTGCCAGCAGTGAACTGACAGCAGAAGAGACCCAGTACTTC,CASSELTAEETQYF
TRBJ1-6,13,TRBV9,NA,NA,TGTGCCAGCAGCGCGCTTGGCGATTCACCCCTCCACTTT,CASSALGDSPLHF
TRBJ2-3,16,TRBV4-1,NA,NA,TGCGCCAGCAGCTACACGGGGTCCTCTGGCACAGATACGCAGTATTTT,CASSYTGSSGTDTQYF
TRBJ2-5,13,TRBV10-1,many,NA,TGCGCCAGCAGTGACGTCGCGGCGGAGACCCAGTACTTC,CASSDVAAETQYF
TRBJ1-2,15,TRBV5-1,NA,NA,TGCGCCAGCAGCTTGGCCGGGGATCGAGCCTATGGCTACACCTTC,CASSLAGDRAYGYTF
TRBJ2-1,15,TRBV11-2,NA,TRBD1,TGTGCCAGCAGCTTAGGACCGACAGGGGGCTATGAGCAGTTCTTC,CASSLGPTGGYEQFF
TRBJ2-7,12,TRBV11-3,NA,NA,TGTGCCAGCAGCTTAGATCTACAGGACCTCCACTTC,CASSLDLQDLHF
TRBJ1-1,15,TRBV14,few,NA,TGTGCCAGCAGCCAAGATATCTTTGTCCAGATTGAAGCTTTCTTT,CASSQDIFVQIEAFF
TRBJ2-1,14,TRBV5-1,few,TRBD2,TGCGCCAGCAGGGCTAGCGGGGCCTACAATGAGCAGTTCTTC,CASRASGAYNEQFF
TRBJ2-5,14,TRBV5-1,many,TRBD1,TGCGCCAGCAGCCCGCGAGGGGGCGAGGAGACCCAGTACTTC,CASSPRGGEETQYF
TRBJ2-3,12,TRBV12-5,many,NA,TGTGCTAGTGGGGGGCAGACAGATACGCAGTATTTT,CASGGQTDTQYF
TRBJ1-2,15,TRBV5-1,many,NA,TGCGCCAGCAGCTTGGGTGCGGCCAAGTACTATGGCTACACCTTC,CASSLGAAKYYGYTF
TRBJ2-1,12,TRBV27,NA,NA,TGTGCCAGCAGTCCGCTATGGGGTGAGCAGTTCTTC,CASSPLWGEQFF
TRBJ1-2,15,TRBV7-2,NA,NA,TGTGCCAGCAGCTTAGGGGGTGGGCAAACTTATGGCTACACCTTC,CASSLGGGQTYGYTF
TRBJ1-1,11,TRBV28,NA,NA,TGTGCCAGCCACCGGAGAGCTGAAGCTTTCTTT,CASHRRAEAFF
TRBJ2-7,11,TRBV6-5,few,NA,TGTGCCAGCAGTTACCAGGGCGAGCAGTACTTC,CASSYQGEQYF
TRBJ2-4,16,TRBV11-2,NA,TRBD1,TGTGCCAGCAGCTTAGGGACAGGGCCCGCCAAAAACATTCAGTACTTC,CASSLGTGPAKNIQYF
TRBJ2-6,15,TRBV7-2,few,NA,TGTGCCAGCAGTTCACCCCCCTCTGGGGCCAACGTCCTGACTTTC,CASSSPPSGANVLTF
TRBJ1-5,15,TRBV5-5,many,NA,TGTGCCAGCAGCTTGGGATGGGGAGGCAATCAGCCCCAGCATTTT,CASSLGWGGNQPQHF
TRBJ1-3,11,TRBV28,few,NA,TGTGCCAGCAGTTCATCCGGGACGAGGGACTTT,CASSSSGTRDF
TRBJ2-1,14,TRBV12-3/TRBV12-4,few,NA,TGTGCCAGCAGTTTAGGCGGACAGCACAATGAGCAGTTCTTC,CASSLGGQHNEQFF
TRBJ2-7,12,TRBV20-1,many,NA,TGCAGTGCTTCGGATTCGAATCACGAGCAGTACTTC,CSASDSNHEQYF
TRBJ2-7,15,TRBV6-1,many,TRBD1,TGTGCCAGCAACCTACTCCGGGACAGGGTGGGCGAGCAGTACTTC,CASNLLRDRVGEQYF
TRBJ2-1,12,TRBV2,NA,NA,TGTGCCAGCAGGCGACAGGAGAATGAGCAGTTCTTC,CASRRQENEQFF
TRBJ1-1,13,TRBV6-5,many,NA,TGTGCCAGCAGTCCGGTCAGTACCCTAAAAGCTTTCTTT,CASSPVSTLKAFF
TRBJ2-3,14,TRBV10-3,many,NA,TGTGCCATCAGTGCGGAGGGACGCACAGATACGCAGTATTTT,CAISAEGRTDTQYF
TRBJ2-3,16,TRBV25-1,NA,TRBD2,TGTGCCACGGACAGGCTAGCGGGGGCCGAGGGGGATACGCAGTATTTT,CATDRLAGAEGDTQYF
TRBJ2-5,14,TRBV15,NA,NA,TGTGCCACCAGCAGAGGGGGGCCCGGAGAGACCCAGTACTTC,CATSRGGPGETQYF
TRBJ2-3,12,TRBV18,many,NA,TGTGCCAGCTCACCAGGAAGTAATACGCAGTATTTT,CASSPGSNTQYF
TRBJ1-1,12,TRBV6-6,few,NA,TGTGCCAGCAGTTACGGGCTCGATGAAGCTTTCTTT,CASSYGLDEAFF
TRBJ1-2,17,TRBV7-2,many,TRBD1,TGTGCCAGCAGCTTAGGGGCCGGGACAGGAGTTAACTATGGCTACACCTTC,CASSLGAGTGVNYGYTF
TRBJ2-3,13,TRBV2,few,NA,TGTGCCAGCAGTGATCGACTCACAGATACGCAGTATTTT,CASSDRLTDTQYF
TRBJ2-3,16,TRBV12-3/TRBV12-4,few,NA,TGTGCCAGCATCCCCCCCGGACGGACCCTCACAGATACGCAGTATTTT,CASIPPGRTLTDTQYF
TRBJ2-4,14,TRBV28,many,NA,TGTGCCAGCAGCTTTTGGTCGGCCAAAAACATTCAGTACTTC,CASSFWSAKNIQYF
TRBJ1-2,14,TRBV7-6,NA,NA,TGTGCCAGCAGCTTTGGGGGGACCAACTATGGCTACACCTTC,CASSFGGTNYGYTF
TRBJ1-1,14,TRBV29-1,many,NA,TGCAGCGTTAGAGGTGGCCAGGCGAACACTGAAGCTTTCTTT,CSVRGGQANTEAFF
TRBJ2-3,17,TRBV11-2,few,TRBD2,TGTGCCAGCAGCCTACGAGGGACTAGCGGGGGCACAGATACGCAGTATTTT,CASSLRGTSGGTDTQYF
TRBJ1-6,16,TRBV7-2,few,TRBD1,TGTGCCAGCAGCTTAGTGGCAGGGGGAAATAATTCACCCCTCCACTTT,CASSLVAGGNNSPLHF
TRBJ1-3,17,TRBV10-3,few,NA,TGTGCCATCAGAGGGGAAGACAAGACCTTCTCTGGAAACACCATATATTTT,CAIRGEDKTFSGNTIYF
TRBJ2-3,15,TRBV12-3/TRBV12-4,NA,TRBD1,TGTGCCAGCAGTTTGCCCGGGACAGGGGCAGATACGCAGTATTTT,CASSLPGTGADTQYF
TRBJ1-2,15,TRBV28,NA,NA,TGTGCCAGCAGTGAAAAGGGGGATCGTGACTATGGCTACACCTTC,CASSEKGDRDYGYTF
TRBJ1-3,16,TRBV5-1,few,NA,TGCGCCAGCAGCTTGATGGACGGAACCTCTGGAAACACCATATATTTT,CASSLMDGTSGNTIYF
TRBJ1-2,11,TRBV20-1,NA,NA,TGCAGTGCTAGGCTTGCCTATGGCTACACCTTC,CSARLAYGYTF
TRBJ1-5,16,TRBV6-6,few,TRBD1,TGTGCCAGCAGTTACTCCGGACAGGAAACCAATCAGCCCCAGCATTTT,CASSYSGQETNQPQHF
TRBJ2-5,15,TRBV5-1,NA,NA,TGCGCCAGCAGCTTGTATGCGGGGACACAAGAGACCCAGTACTTC,CASSLYAGTQETQYF
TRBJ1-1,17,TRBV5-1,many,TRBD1,TGCGCCAGCAGCTTGTGGCCACCAGGGGGAGGGGACACTGAAGCTTTCTTT,CASSLWPPGGGDTEAFF
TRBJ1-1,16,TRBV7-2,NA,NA,TGTGCCAGCAGCACACCCCGGCAGGGCCTGAACACTGAAGCTTTCTTT,CASSTPRQGLNTEAFF
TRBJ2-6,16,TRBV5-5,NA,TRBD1,TGTGCCAGCCGGGACAGGCATTACTCTGGGGCCAACGTCCTGACTTTC,CASRDRHYSGANVLTF